A single T cell receptor (beta chain) is shown here with its context. What it recognizes is unknown. The data originate from a study of post-analysis software for immune sequencing data. Study as a whole: Clinical courses comprised relapsing-remitting, secondary progressive and progressive-relapsing multiple sclerosis.

Incorporated into the TCR beta cDNA libraries were unique molecular identifiers, which served to reduce PCR and sequencing biases. TCRdb re-called the PCR reads through MiXCR, storing one row per CDR3 protein. The table shows about 430,000 distinct CDR3 sequences, with less than 40% occurring only once. The CDR3 totals 13 residues. CDR1 SEHNR and CDR2 FQNEAQ come from the germline V gene (reference sequence). The V end was cut by 7 bases, the J end by 0 bases, with 10 bases between. Study-wide points: The normalized Chao1 diversity of multiple sclerosis patients was significantly lower than that of controls. Compared with controls, patients had more of five TRBV segments, including TRBV5-6, TRBV5-1 and TRBV20-1.

What was sequenced was blood. V and J are TRBV7-9 and TRBJ2-7, with D possibly TRBD2 on 5 matching bases. The clonotype was recovered from a girl aged 2-10 years with multiple sclerosis. CDR3: CASISRDSYEQYF. The CDR3 DNA sequence: TGTGCCAGCATTTCGAGGGACTCCTACGAGCAGTACTTC.